These T cell receptor beta chains were read from a single sample in a study of T cell responses to AZD1222 COVID-19 vaccine. Produced via immunoSEQ multiplex PCR; TCRdb's table is partial and in-frame only. The repertoire holds about 120,000 clones, with over 75% as singletons. The sample was peripheral blood, taken 28 days after the second dose of the MenACWY control vaccine. The source of these receptors is an adult who received the MenACWY meningococcal vaccine as a control. Each CDR3 is given with its conserved first and last residue. The order of the fields is clone size, D gene, V gene, J gene, CDR3 protein, CDR3 DNA. The D gene is left open where the match is weak. Size is stated for part of the rows, as once, few or many counts, or as a class when the clone is expanded.

.	.	TRBV12-3/TRBV12-4	TRBJ1-1	CASRSGTEAFF	TGTGCCAGCAGAAGCGGCACTGAAGCTTTCTTT
.	TRBD1	TRBV24-1	TRBJ2-2	CATSELLGQGSSSGELFF	TGTGCCACCAGTGAATTACTAGGACAGGGATCGTCGTCCGGGGAGCTGTTTTTT
.	.	TRBV5-1	TRBJ2-5	CASSLALQETQYF	TGCGCCAGCAGCTTGGCCTTACAAGAGACCCAGTACTTC
.	.	TRBV5-6	TRBJ2-7	CASSLVPGTYEQYF	TGTGCCAGCAGCTTGGTTCCAGGGACCTACGAGCAGTACTTC
.	.	TRBV11-2	TRBJ2-3	CASSMQGLVSDTQYF	TGTGCCAGCAGCATGCAGGGGCTAGTATCAGATACGCAGTATTTT
.	.	TRBV2	TRBJ1-3	CASSLQGSGNTIYF	TGTGCCAGCAGTTTACAGGGCTCCGGAAACACCATATATTTT
.	.	TRBV19	TRBJ2-3	CASSIDFADTQYF	TGTGCCAGTAGTATAGATTTCGCAGATACGCAGTATTTT
.	.	TRBV2	TRBJ2-1	CASRVFSYNEQFF	TGTGCCAGCAGGGTGTTCTCCTACAATGAGCAGTTCTTC
.	.	TRBV27	TRBJ1-6	CASSFSTVYNSPLHF	TGTGCCAGCAGTTTCTCAACAGTTTATAATTCACCCCTCCACTTT
few	TRBD1	TRBV15	TRBJ2-1	CATSRVGQDLYNEQFF	TGTGCCACCAGCAGGGTAGGACAGGACCTCTACAATGAGCAGTTCTTC
.	TRBD2	TRBV5-1	TRBJ2-4	CASSLSAGGFGAKNIQYF	TGCGCCAGCAGCTTGTCAGCGGGAGGGTTCGGGGCCAAAAACATTCAGTACTTC
.	.	TRBV7-8	TRBJ1-5	CASSPGTGQGQPQHF	TGTGCCAGCAGCCCTGGCACAGGTCAGGGACAGCCCCAGCATTTT
.	.	TRBV7-3	TRBJ2-7	CASSLWSNDEQYF	TGTGCCAGCAGCTTGTGGTCTAACGACGAGCAGTACTTC
.	TRBD2	TRBV6-6	TRBJ2-1	CASSKREIGNEQFF	TGTGCCAGCAGTAAGCGGGAGATTGGAAATGAGCAGTTCTTC
.	.	TRBV5-4	TRBJ2-5	CASSRRGGLAGQETQYF	TGTGCCAGCAGCCGGCGGGGAGGACTGGCGGGACAAGAGACCCAGTACTTC
.	.	TRBV9	TRBJ2-2	CASSFLVGTNTGELFF	TGTGCCAGCAGCTTCCTCGTAGGGACGAACACCGGGGAGCTGTTTTTT
.	.	TRBV19	TRBJ2-7	CASAGLGEQYF	TGTGCCAGTGCGGGACTTGGCGAGCAGTACTTC
.	.	TRBV3-1/TRBV3-2	TRBJ1-2	CASSQGSARGFGYTF	TGTGCCAGCAGCCAAGGGTCGGCGCGGGGGTTTGGCTACACCTTC
.	TRBD1	TRBV18	TRBJ2-3	CASSQKTGETDTQYF	TGTGCCAGCTCACAAAAGACAGGGGAGACAGATACGCAGTATTTT
once	.	TRBV10-3	TRBJ1-1	CAISESRGTEAFF	TGTGCCATCAGTGAGTCCAGGGGCACTGAAGCTTTCTTT
.	TRBD1	TRBV5-1	TRBJ1-6	CASSLDRGLVYSPLHF	TGCGCCAGCAGCTTGGACAGGGGATTGGTGTATTCACCCCTCCACTTT
.	TRBD1	TRBV7-8	TRBJ2-3	CASSWDRGTDTQYF	TGTGCCAGCAGCTGGGACAGGGGAACAGATACGCAGTATTTT
once	.	TRBV3-1/TRBV3-2	TRBJ2-1	CASSHPPGEQFF	TGTGCCAGCAGCCACCCTCCGGGCGAGCAGTTCTTC
.	.	TRBV6-2/TRBV6-3	TRBJ1-1	CASTPYVGTEAFF	TGTGCCAGCACCCCCTACGTCGGGACTGAAGCTTTCTTT
once	.	TRBV27	TRBJ1-6	CASSLGGLNSPLHF	TGTGCCAGCAGTTTGGGGGGTTTGAATTCACCCCTCCACTTT
.	.	TRBV9	TRBJ1-4	CASSVGGGPEKLFF	TGTGCCAGCAGCGTAGGGGGCGGGCCTGAAAAACTGTTTTTT
.	.	TRBV25-1	TRBJ2-2	CASSDGGRDTGELFF	TGTGCCAGCAGTGATGGGGGAAGGGACACCGGGGAGCTGTTTTTT
.	.	TRBV5-6	TRBJ1-6	CASSSDSYNSPLHF	TGTGCCAGCAGCTCGGACAGCTATAATTCACCCCTCCACTTT
.	.	TRBV27	TRBJ2-1	CASSLYYGTEQFF	TGTGCCAGCAGTTTATATTATGGAACAGAGCAGTTCTTC
.	.	TRBV14	TRBJ1-1	CASSQEEFTEAFF	TGTGCCAGCAGCCAAGAGGAGTTCACTGAAGCTTTCTTT
once	.	TRBV4-2	TRBJ1-1	CASSQAIGGAFF	TGTGCCAGCAGCCAAGCCATCGGGGGTGCTTTCTTT
.	TRBD1	TRBV6-5	TRBJ2-7	CASSYSGQGGSYEQYF	TGTGCCAGCAGTTACTCTGGACAGGGCGGGTCCTACGAGCAGTACTTC
.	.	TRBV27	TRBJ1-5	CASSFTGPSNQPQHF	TGTGCCAGCAGTTTTACGGGACCTAGCAATCAGCCCCAGCATTTT
.	.	TRBV5-1	TRBJ2-7	CASSQTDIYEQYF	TGCGCCAGCAGCCAGACAGACATCTACGAGCAGTACTTC
.	TRBD1	TRBV7-9	TRBJ1-6	CASSQGQGFYNSPLHF	TGTGCCAGCAGCCAAGGACAGGGATTCTATAATTCACCTCTCCACTTT
.	.	TRBV27	TRBJ1-2	CASSLYPGLNGYTF	TGTGCCAGCAGTTTATACCCCGGATTAAATGGCTACACCTTC